Listed here are 22 T cell receptor beta chains from one sample, sequenced in a study of T cell responses to AZD1222 COVID-19 vaccine. Sequencing used immunoSEQ multiplex PCR; TCRdb keeps in-frame clones, though not all of them. In the table there are 130,000 or so clones, approximately 90% of which are singletons. Material: peripheral blood, obtained on day 0 of AZD1222 vaccination. These receptor sequences come from an adult in good health.

This rearrangement joins TRBV28 to TRBJ1-5, with 7 bases matching TRBD1. The germline V gene encodes CDR1 MDHEN and CDR2 SYDVKM. The CDR3 has 16 amino acids. The CDR3 loop reads CALGPDRPGLRQPQHF. The CDR3 coding sequence is TGTGCTCTGGGGCCGGACAGGCCCGGCCTCAGGCAGCCCCAGCATTTT.

The V call is TRBV7-2, the J call TRBJ2-1, with TRBD2 matching 9 bases. Germline V gene lookup returns CDR1 SGHTA and CDR2 FQGNSA. V lost 6 bases, J lost 5 bases, and 8 bases stayed unmatched. The CDR3 sequence is 15 residues long. The CDR3 loop is CASSISGGSNNEQFF. CDR3 DNA: TGTGCCAGCAGTATTAGCGGGGGCTCTAACAATGAGCAGTTCTTC.

The V and J genes are TRBV11-2 and TRBJ2-5; 7 nucleotides match TRBD2. This CDR3 region has 13 residues. The germline V gene has CDR1 SGHAT and CDR2 FQNNGV. The J segment lost 5 bases and the V segment lost 10 bases, leaving 10 bases of the junction unmatched. The CDR3 bases are TGTGCCACCATGGGGAGGGGCGGGGAGACCCAGTACTTC. Translating gives CATMGRGGETQYF.

This clone was seen once. CDR3 coding DNA: TGTGCCAGCAGCGACAGGGTCCACGGCTACACCTTC. Its protein product is CASSDRVHGYTF. The J gene is TRBJ1-2, the V gene TRBV7-2; 7 bases map to TRBD1. Germline V lookup: CDR1 SGHTA, CDR2 FQGNSA. J was trimmed by 8 bases and V by 5 bases; bases with no gene match: 5. The CDR3 is 12 residues long.

Here the CDR3 DNA reads TGTGCCAGCAGCCAAGCCCGGGGCCCGACCGGGGACAGGGGGCTAGCAGATTCACCCCTCCACTTT. It is translated as CASSQARGPTGDRGLADSPLHF. The chain joins TRBV14 to TRBJ1-6; 12 bases are a match to TRBD1. The germline V gene has CDR1 SGHDN and CDR2 FVKESK. The CDR3 is 22 residues long. V shed 1 base and J 8 bases; nucleotides not matched to a gene: 21.

This clone was observed once. V is TRBV28 and J is TRBJ2-7; TRBD1 matches 11 bases. CDR3 length: 18 amino acids. Germline trimming cut 0 bases from V and 2 bases from J; bases unmatched to any gene: 9. Looked up from germline, CDR1 is MDHEN and CDR2 is SYDVKM. In DNA form, the CDR3 reads TGTGCCAGCAGTTTATGGGCGGGACAGGGGGTAGTCACCTACGAGCAGTACTTC. Translation gives CASSLWAGQGVVTYEQYF.

The chain couples TRBV2 to TRBJ1-4; tentative D call: TRBD1 (5 bases). V lost 4 bases and J lost 3, with 15 bases in between. The CDR3 spans 16 residues. From germline, CDR1 is SNHLY and CDR2 FYNNEI. The CDR3 spells CASSAGRARSNEKLFF. CDR3 DNA: TGTGCCAGCAGTGCAGGCAGGGCGAGGTCTAATGAAAAACTGTTTTTT.

The chain employs TRBV19 and TRBJ1-1; the match to TRBD1 covers 7 bases. After removal of 8 bases from V and 2 bases from J, the junction contained 5 bases not matched to a gene. Germline V gene lookup returns CDR1 LNHDA and CDR2 SQIVND (reference sequence). CDR3 length equals 13 residues. The CDR3 DNA reads as TGTGCCAGTTGTCGACAGGGCAACACTGAAGCTTTCTTT. Its protein is CASCRQGNTEAFF. Full variable domain (remainder filled in from reference TRBV19 and TRBJ1-1): DGGITQSPKYLFRKEGQNVTLSCEQNLNHDAMYWYRQDPGQGLRLIYYSQIVNDFQKGDIAEGYSVSREKKESFPLTVTSAQKNPTAFYLCASCRQGNTEAFFGQGTRLTVV.

V and J are TRBV5-6 and TRBJ2-2, with TRBD1 matching 9 bases. Germline V gene data show CDR1 as SGHDT and CDR2 as YYEEEE. This CDR3 region has 14 residues. V dropped 0 bases and J dropped 6; count of bases not matched to a gene: 0. CDR3 nucleotide sequence: TGTGCCAGCAGCTTGGGGACAGGGGCCGGGGAGCTGTTTTTT. This translates into CASSLGTGAGELFF.

This rearrangement joins TRBV4-2 to TRBJ2-7; D might be TRBD2 (5 bases). The CDR3 spans 16 residues. Germline V gene lookup returns CDR1 LGHNA and CDR2 YNFKEQ. V was shortened by 0 bases and J by 0 bases, with 12 bases between the two germline ends. The CDR3 bases are TGTGCCAGCAGCCAAGAACCTAGCCTGAGCTCCTACGAGCAGTACTTC. As protein: CASSQEPSLSSYEQYF.

The gene calls are TRBV19 and TRBJ2-1; 7 bases map to TRBD2. The trim removed 1 base at V and 4 bases at J, leaving 10 bases unmatched. Germline values: CDR1 LNHDA, CDR2 SQIVND (reference sequence). CDR3 length: 17 residues. CDR3 residues: CASSIVASGTGYNEQFF. The CDR3, as DNA: TGTGCCAGTAGTATAGTCGCCAGCGGGACCGGATACAATGAGCAGTTCTTC.

The chain recombines TRBV12-5 with TRBJ2-2, with 8 positions matching TRBD2. Germline loops: CDR1 LGHNT, CDR2 FRNRAP. This CDR3 spans 13 amino acids. The junction had 2 bases not matched to a gene; V was cut back by 6 bases and J by 5 bases. The CDR3 DNA follows: TGTGCTAGTGGCCGCGGGGGGACCGGGGAGCTGTTTTTT. Its translation: CASGRGGTGELFF.

The J gene is TRBJ1-1, the V gene TRBV7-6, with TRBD1 matching over 8 bases. Germline V gene sequence: CDR1 SGHVS, CDR2 FNYEAQ. V gave up 5 bases and J gave up 7 bases; unmatched junction bases: 12. The CDR3 length is 15 residues. The CDR3 nucleotides read TGTGCCAGCAGCCAACTGCAGGGGGCAAGGGGTGAAGCTTTCTTT. It yields the protein CASSQLQGARGEAFF.

This chain connects TRBV10-3 to TRBJ1-2, with 8 positions matching TRBD1. The CDR3 is 15 amino acids. Per germline, CDR1 ENHRY and CDR2 SYGVKD. V shed 10 bases and J 6 bases; nucleotides not matched to a gene: 16. CDR3 sequence reads: CATPLGDRGGNGYTF. Written as DNA, the CDR3 is TGTGCCACCCCGCTGGGTGACAGGGGAGGAAATGGCTACACCTTC.

This clone was found a few times. The chain carries TRBV11-2 and TRBJ1-2, with TRBD1 matching over 7 bases. The junction had 7 bases not matched to a gene; V was cut back by 0 bases and J by 6 bases. The CDR3 has 15 amino acids. CDR1 is SGHAT, CDR2 FQNNGV, per germline. CDR3 nucleotides: TGTGCCAGCAGCTTAGAGGGCGAGGGGGCTAATGGCTACACCTTC. Encoded protein: CASSLEGEGANGYTF.

The chain recombines TRBV30 with TRBJ1-3; D possibly corresponds to TRBD1 (5 bases). CDR1 and CDR2 (germline): GTSNPN, SVGIG (reference sequence). CDR3 length: 14 amino acids. V lost 4 bases to trimming and J lost 0 bases, with 10 bases between them. The CDR3 region has the DNA TGTGCCTGGAATAAGGGGAACTCTGGAAACACCATATATTTT. Residues: CAWNKGNSGNTIYF.

The chain combines TRBV28 with TRBJ2-1; no clear D. V lost 4 bases to trimming and J lost 4 bases, with 17 bases between them. This CDR3 has 16 amino acids. Germline V lookup: CDR1 MDHEN, CDR2 SYDVKM. Written as DNA, the CDR3 is TGTGCCAGCAGTTCTTTTTTTGGAACGAGATACAATGAGCAGTTCTTC. This codes for CASSSFFGTRYNEQFF.

The rearrangement uses TRBV30 and TRBJ1-4; D may be TRBD1 (5 bases). V was trimmed by 0 bases and J by 8 bases, leaving 13 bases between them. The CDR3 extends over 14 amino acids. CDR1 is GTSNPN and CDR2 is SVGIG in the germline V gene (reference sequence). CDR3 amino acids: CAWSVQGENEKLFF. In DNA form, the CDR3 reads TGTGCCTGGAGTGTACAAGGGGAGAACGAAAAACTGTTTTTT. The full variable domain, rest sourced from reference TRBV30 and TRBJ1-4, is SQTIHQWPATLVQPVGSPLSLECTVEGTSNPNLYWYRQAAGRGLQLLFYSVGIGQISSEVPQNLSASRPQDRQFILSSKKLLLSDSGFYLCAWSVQGENEKLFFGSGTQLSVL.

The chain recombines TRBV2 with TRBJ2-3, with 7 bases that match TRBD2. CDR3 length: 16 amino acids. Germline CDR1 is SNHLY and CDR2 is FYNNEI. V dropped 3 bases and J dropped 6; count of bases not matched to a gene: 12. CDR3 amino acids: CASSDSGFSLLDTQYF. The CDR3 DNA reads as TGTGCCAGCAGTGATAGCGGGTTTAGCTTATTGGATACGCAGTATTTT. The variable domain in full, with the rest retrieved from reference TRBV2 and TRBJ2-3, is EPEVTQTPSHQVTQMGQEVILRCVPISNHLYFYWYRQILGQKVEFLVSFYNNEISEKSEIFDDQFSVERPDGSNFTLKIRSTKLEDSAMYFCASSDSGFSLLDTQYFGPGTRLTVL.

The chain links TRBV10-2 to TRBJ2-1; 11 bases line up with TRBD2. The CDR3 is 15 amino acids. The V segment lost 7 bases and the J segment 3 bases; nucleotides outside the gene matches: 5. Germline assignment: CDR1 WSHSY and CDR2 SAAADI. The DNA of the CDR3 is TGCGCCAGCAAATTGACTAGCGGGGACTACAATGAGCAGTTCTTC. Translation: CASKLTSGDYNEQFF.

The chain couples TRBV19 to TRBJ2-1, with a weak D call TRBD2 (7 bases). The CDR3 has 18 residues. The V and J ends lost 2 bases and 7 bases respectively, with 24 bases between them. Germline CDR1 reads LNHDA; CDR2 reads SQIVND (reference sequence). The chain's CDR3 is CASSIRGAGGLHENEQFF. CDR3 coding DNA: TGTGCCAGTAGTATACGGGGGGCAGGAGGTCTGCACGAGAATGAGCAGTTCTTC.

The chain has TRBV27 and TRBJ1-5; D is unclear. Trimming took off 4 bases at V and 0 bases at J, with 1 base between the two ends. The CDR3 extends over 12 amino acids. CDR1 is MNHEY, CDR2 SMNVEV, per germline (reference sequence). CDR3 sequence: CASSYSNQPQHF. For the CDR3, the DNA is TGTGCCAGCAGTTATAGCAATCAGCCCCAGCATTTT.